The 14 T cell receptor beta chains presented below share a single source sample, sequenced in a study of T cell responses to AZD1222 COVID-19 vaccine. Some clones are missing from TCRdb's copy, which holds only in-frame ones; the method was immunoSEQ multiplex PCR. The sample has approximately 150,000 clones, about 89% seen once; the top ten hold roughly 3.8%. The sample consisted of peripheral blood, taken 28 days after the second AZD1222 dose. All receptors derive from an adult who received the AZD1222 COVID-19 vaccine.

The chain employs TRBV12-2 and TRBJ1-5. TRBV12-2 represents a pseudogene. This CDR3 comprises 15 residues. The CDR3 sequence: CASRFNDLARQPQHF. The CDR3 DNA follows: TGTGCAAGTCGCTTTAATGATCTGGCGCGTCAGCCCCAGCATTTT.

This chain joins TRBV6-5 and TRBJ2-2; TRBD2 aligns across 14 bases. From germline, CDR1 is MNHEY and CDR2 SVGAGI. CDR3 length: 15 residues. V was pared by 11 bases and J by 6 bases, with 8 bases of the junction left unmatched. Written as DNA, the CDR3 is TGTGCCTCAGGGGGACTAGCGGGAGAGGCCGGGGAGCTGTTTTTT. It specifies CASGGLAGEAGELFF.

The chain carries TRBV5-1 and TRBJ2-3; D unclear. Looked up from germline, CDR1 is SGHRS and CDR2 is YFSETQ. Deletions cut 2 bases from V and 6 bases from J, with 7 bases between. The CDR3 spans 12 residues. CDR3 sequence reads: CASSFNSDTQYF. CDR3 sequence (DNA): TGCGCCAGCAGCTTCAACTCCGATACGCAGTATTTT.

The V and J genes are TRBV2 and TRBJ2-3; TRBD2 agrees at 11 bases. This CDR3 comprises 16 residues. Trimming at V came to 10 bases and at J to 2 bases, leaving 11 bases not matched to a gene. The V gene's germline CDR1 is SNHLY and CDR2 FYNNEI. The CDR3 region is CATNLASGGNTDTQYF. Here the CDR3 DNA reads TGTGCCACCAACCTTGCTAGCGGGGGGAACACAGATACGCAGTATTTT.

V gene TRBV7-9 combines with J gene TRBJ1-2, with 10 bases that match TRBD1. Trimming took 5 bases from V and 5 from J; bases not matched to a gene: 5. CDR3 length equals 14 residues. Germline CDR1 reads SEHNR; CDR2 reads FQNEAQ (reference sequence). CDR3 bases: TGTGCCAGCAGCATTGGACAGGGGGGATATGGCTACACCTTC. Encoded protein: CASSIGQGGYGYTF.

The rearrangement uses TRBV6-1 and TRBJ1-3; D is uncertain. Germline V gives CDR1 MNHNS, CDR2 SASEGT. The CDR3 extends over 16 amino acids. V shed 2 bases and J shed 2 bases, with 13 bases lying between them. Written as DNA, the CDR3 is TGTGCCAGCAGTGAAAGTTGGGGTCTAACTGGAAACACCATATATTTT. Amino acid sequence: CASSESWGLTGNTIYF.

This clone was seen a handful of times. The rearrangement uses TRBV7-6 and TRBJ2-7, with D uncertain. This CDR3 contains 14 residues. V dropped 5 bases and J dropped 3 bases, with 14 bases sitting between them. Germline values: CDR1 SGHVS, CDR2 FNYEAQ. For the CDR3, the DNA is TGTGCCAGCAGCCCTGGCCCCGGTCTCTACGAGCAGTACTTC. Its protein is CASSPGPGLYEQYF.

A word on this clone: Its ends do not fully match the called genes, so a read error is possible. The CDR3 reads CASIYSGGSTGELFF. The CDR3 DNA follows: TGTGCCAGCATTTACTCCGGGGGGTCCACCGGGGAGCTGTTTTTT. The rearrangement uses TRBV6-5 and TRBJ2-2; 7 bases are a match to TRBD2. Germline-derived CDR1 and CDR2 are MNHEY and SVGAGI. The CDR3 covers 15 residues.

J is TRBJ2-3 and V is TRBV27; a weak D match, TRBD2 (7 bases). Trimming removed 0 bases from V and 3 bases from J, with 22 bases in between. CDR1 MNHEY and CDR2 SMNVEV come from the germline V gene (reference sequence). The CDR3 loop spans 19 amino acids. The CDR3 spells CASSLSNYGGLSRTDTQYF. For the CDR3, the DNA is TGTGCCAGCAGTTTATCGAATTACGGGGGGCTCTCGAGAACAGATACGCAGTATTTT.

This rearrangement joins TRBV6-5 to TRBJ1-5, with 8 nucleotides matching TRBD1. From germline, CDR1 is MNHEY and CDR2 SVGAGI. V trimming: 6 bases; J trimming: 12 bases; junction bases outside the gene matches: 4. The CDR3 length is 11 residues. The CDR3 region is CASRGTGGQHF. DNA for the CDR3: TGTGCCAGCAGGGGAACAGGGGGCCAGCATTTT.

The chain employs TRBV20-1 and TRBJ1-1, with 7 bases identical to TRBD1. J was trimmed by 1 base and V by 3 bases; bases with no gene match: 14. The CDR3 runs to 17 residues. Germline V gives CDR1 DFQATT, CDR2 SNEGSKA (reference sequence). DNA of the CDR3: TGCAGTGCTAGTAGGCCCGCCGCCAGGGGGTCGAACACTGAAGCTTTCTTT. This sequence encodes CSASRPAARGSNTEAFF.

The chain links TRBV5-6 to TRBJ2-1, with TRBD2 identical over 8 bases. CDR3 length: 14 residues. V shed 1 base, J shed 6 bases, and the junction held 3 bases outside the gene matches. Germline V lookup: CDR1 SGHDT, CDR2 YYEEEE. This CDR3 reads CASSLFGTSNEQFF. The DNA of the CDR3 is TGTGCCAGCAGCTTGTTCGGGACTAGCAATGAGCAGTTCTTC.

The chain uses TRBV10-3 and TRBJ2-7, with TRBD2 identical over 8 bases. The junction had 8 bases not matched to a gene; V was cut back by 4 bases and J by 6 bases. Germline V gene data show CDR1 as ENHRY and CDR2 as SYGVKD. The CDR3 is 14 residues long. The CDR3 is CAISAGGGIIEQYF. The CDR3 DNA is TGTGCCATCAGTGCCGGGGGGGGTATCATCGAGCAGTACTTC.

The chain has TRBV5-1 and TRBJ2-1; D is unclear. V lost 1 base, J lost 9 bases, and 11 bases lay in between. In germline, CDR1 is SGHRS, CDR2 YFSETQ. The CDR3 extends over 13 amino acids. The CDR3 spells CASSLRPASEQFF. CDR3 coding DNA: TGCGCCAGCAGCTTGAGGCCCGCCAGTGAGCAGTTCTTC.